The clone carrying this T cell receptor (beta chain) was observed a handful of times. The antigen is not known. Other DNA sequences in the same sample also yield this CDR3. These data originate in a study of beta chain features in type 1 diabetes. cDNA synthesis used the whole RNA isolate, giving expressed TCRB sequences. Method: immunoSEQ multiplex PCR; TCRdb's copy keeps in-frame clones and lacks some. The sample lists 900,000 or so clones, 15% to 20% occurring once. Study-level findings and limits: Type 1 diabetes patients had VDJ junctions that carried fewer insertions and more deletions. In every one of the four CD4+ subsets, TCRB CDR3s were moderately but significantly shorter in Type 1 diabetes patients.

Per the germline V gene, CDR1 is KGHSH and CDR2 is LQKENI. The V end was cut by 3 bases, the J end by 8 bases, with 10 bases between. The CDR3 spans 12 residues. Every single donor gave one heparinised blood draw, and these averaged roughly 100 mL. Sorted cells reached over 95% purity in every population. The chain is built from TRBV18 and TRBJ1-2; weak D call: TRBD1 (6 bases). This TCR derives from a woman between 18 and 29 years old in good health. Input material: naive CD4+ T cells from blood. The CDR3: CASSPSRGGYTF. CDR3 nucleotide sequence: TGTGCCAGCTCACCGAGCAGGGGCGGCTACACCTTC.